Shown below are 24 T cell receptor beta chains from a single sample sequenced in a study of T cell repertoires in aging, cancer and after chemotherapy. Multiplex touch-down PCR with TRB-A/B primers amplified rearranged V-D-J TRB sequences. Using its own MiXCR run on the multiplex PCR reads, TCRdb lists one record per CDR3 protein. The table includes 2,000 to 2,500 distinct CDR3 sequences, approximately 20% detected once. Peripheral blood genomic DNA, not sorted cells or RNA, was the template. Sequencing input: blood. The receptors stem from a human donor with a blood cancer.

The chain couples TRBV6-6 to TRBJ2-7; 7 bases align to TRBD1. Germline V gene lookup returns CDR1 MNHNY and CDR2 SVGAGI (reference sequence). This CDR3 comprises 14 residues. The trim removed 6 bases at V and 2 bases at J, leaving 7 bases unmatched. This CDR3 reads CASSPRTGPYEQYF. The CDR3 DNA is TGTGCCAGCAGCCCCCGGACAGGCCCCTACGAGCAGTACTTC.

This clonotype is classed as large. The chain is built from TRBV6-1 and TRBJ1-6; 8 bases match TRBD1. Germline CDR1 and CDR2: MNHNS and SASEGT. V gave up 5 bases and J gave up 10 bases; unmatched junction bases: 13. The CDR3 covers 16 residues. The CDR3 region is CASSPSPDRVSSPLHF. Here the CDR3 DNA reads TGTGCCAGCAGTCCCTCCCCGGACAGGGTATCGTCACCCCTCCACTTT.

By sample share, this clonotype is medium-sized. The rearrangement joins TRBV27 to TRBJ1-2; D is unclear. CDR1 and CDR2 from the germline V gene are MNHEY and SMNVEV (reference sequence). This CDR3 is built from 14 residues. Trimming pared 0 bases from V and 4 bases from J, leaving 9 bases between. The CDR3 spells CASSLSPPTYGYTF. The CDR3 DNA reads TGTGCCAGCAGTTTATCTCCTCCAACCTATGGCTACACCTTC.

The gene calls are TRBV6-5 and TRBJ2-1; D is perhaps TRBD1 or TRBD2 (7 bases each). V gave up 6 bases and J gave up 6 bases, with 18 bases separating them. Germline assignment: CDR1 MNHEY and CDR2 SVGAGI. The CDR3 extends over 15 amino acids. This CDR3 is CASRDRRGGANEQFF. The CDR3 DNA reads TGTGCCAGCAGGGACAGGAGGGGGGGGGCCAATGAGCAGTTCTTC.

The chain recombines TRBV20-1 with TRBJ2-7; 15 bases map to TRBD2. Germline-derived CDR1 and CDR2 are DFQATT and SNEGSKA (reference sequence). The CDR3 spans 14 residues. The junction had 1 base not matched to a gene; V was cut back by 4 bases and J by 3 bases. The CDR3 loop reads CSAKGLAGGYEQYF. CDR3 coding DNA: TGCAGTGCTAAGGGACTAGCGGGGGGCTACGAGCAGTACTTC.

This clonotype is termed medium-sized. The V gene is TRBV6-1, the J gene TRBJ1-4, with TRBD1 identical over 8 bases. With V trimmed by 3 bases and J by 4 bases, 7 bases remained unmatched. CDR3 size: 16 residues. CDR1 and CDR2 from the germline V gene are MNHNS and SASEGT. CDR3 nucleotide sequence: TGTGCCAGCAGTGACGCAGGGGGCGCGGGTAATGAAAAACTGTTTTTT. This sequence encodes CASSDAGGAGNEKLFF.

Notes on this clonotype: A read error may be the cause here, since a much bigger clone is one base away. The chain links TRBV6-4 to TRBJ2-1; 14 bases align to TRBD2. The CDR3 consists of 15 residues. Germline V lookup: CDR1 MRHNA, CDR2 SNTAGT. V lost 3 bases and J lost 8; bases outside the gene matches: 3. CDR3 sequence (DNA): TGTGCCAGCAGTGAGACTAGCGGGGGGGCCGATGAGCAGTTCTTC. It translates to CASSETSGGADEQFF.

This clonotype is judged medium-sized. This chain connects TRBV18 to TRBJ1-4; D may be TRBD1 (6 bases). Germline CDR1 reads KGHSH; CDR2 reads LQKENI. The CDR3 has 17 amino acids. Trimming took off 4 bases at V and 3 bases at J, with 18 bases between the two ends. In DNA form, the CDR3 reads TGTGCCAGCTCACTGGTACCAGGGGACGCAGCTAATGAAAAACTGTTTTTT. Residues: CASSLVPGDAANEKLFF.

This clonotype qualifies as medium-sized. J is TRBJ2-7 and V is TRBV19; 8 bases agree with TRBD1. Germline CDR1 is LNHDA and CDR2 is SQIVND (reference sequence). Losses at the gene ends were 4 bases for V and 3 bases for J; bases not matched to a gene: 11. The CDR3 spans 16 residues. The CDR3 loop reads CASSRTGQDGGYEQYF. For the CDR3, the DNA is TGTGCCAGTAGTAGGACGGGACAGGATGGGGGCTACGAGCAGTACTTC.

The chain links TRBV20-1 to TRBJ2-5; TRBD2 matches at 7 bases. Germline trimming cut 6 bases from V and 5 bases from J; bases unmatched to any gene: 15. Germline V gene data show CDR1 as DFQATT and CDR2 as SNEGSKA (reference sequence). The CDR3 has 15 amino acids. The CDR3 DNA reads as TGCAGTGCAGCTGGGGGAGGGATGCGATTTGAGACCCAGTACTTC. This encodes CSAAGGGMRFETQYF.

This clonotype qualifies as medium-sized (0.01 to 0.1%). V usage is TRBV19 and J usage is TRBJ1-5, with 11 bases that match TRBD1. CDR1 and CDR2 from the germline V gene are LNHDA and SQIVND (reference sequence). Germline trimming cut 5 bases from V and 3 bases from J; bases unmatched to any gene: 3. The CDR3 is 15 amino acids. The CDR3 bases are TGTGCCAGTAGTCGGACAGGGGGCTTCAATCAGCCCCAGCATTTT. Encoded protein: CASSRTGGFNQPQHF.

This clonotype is medium-sized (0.01 to 0.1%) within its sample. The gene calls are TRBV6-1 and TRBJ1-2; 7 bases agree with TRBD1. Germline lookup yields CDR1 MNHNS and CDR2 SASEGT. The CDR3 runs 13 residues. Trimming removed 3 bases from V and 6 bases from J; junction bases left unmatched: 4. The CDR3 DNA is TGTGCCAGCAGTGAGACCCAGGGGGATGGCTACACCTTC. Residues: CASSETQGDGYTF.

This clonotype is medium-sized by share. V gene TRBV19 combines with J gene TRBJ2-7, with a possible D match to TRBD1 (6 bases). Germline CDR1 and CDR2: LNHDA and SQIVND (reference sequence). V gave up 7 bases and J gave up 5 bases, with 15 bases separating them. The CDR3 runs 13 residues. The DNA for the CDR3 is TGTGCCAGTATAGGCAGGGGTAGCAACGAGCAGTACTTC. It codes for CASIGRGSNEQYF.

Only a few counts were recorded for this clonotype. A read error may be the cause here, since a much bigger clone is one base away. CDR3 in DNA: TGTGCCACCAGCAGGACAGGGAGCGGAGCTTTCTTT. Its protein product is CATSRTGSGAFF. The rearrangement links TRBV15 to TRBJ1-1, with 7 bases lining up with TRBD1. V was clipped by 3 bases and J by 10 bases; unmatched bases: 5. Germline-derived CDR1 and CDR2 are LNHNV and YYDKDF (reference sequence). The CDR3 runs to 12 residues.

By share, this clonotype ranks as medium-sized (0.01 to 0.1%). V and J are TRBV24-1 and TRBJ2-2; D not certain. This CDR3 is built from 13 residues. Germline V lookup: CDR1 KGHDR, CDR2 SFDVKD. V gave up 1 base and J gave up 2 bases, with 1 base separating them. CDR3 sequence reads: CATSDFNTGELFF. DNA for the CDR3: TGTGCCACCAGTGATTTCAACACCGGGGAGCTGTTTTTT.

The gene calls are TRBV6-2 or TRBV6-3 and TRBJ1-1; a weak D match, TRBD1 (6 bases). Germline V gives CDR1 MNHEY, CDR2 SVGEGT. This CDR3 comprises 13 residues. V gave up 5 bases and J gave up 6 bases, with 13 bases separating them. The CDR3 coding sequence is TGTGCCAGCAGTCCACAGGGATTTGCTGAAGCTTTCTTT. It codes for CASSPQGFAEAFF.

By frequency in the sample, this clonotype is medium-sized. The gene calls are TRBV5-4 and TRBJ2-2; D possibly uses TRBD1 or TRBD2 (5 bases each). The CDR3 consists of 15 residues. Germline V gene lookup returns CDR1 SGHNT and CDR2 YYREEE (reference sequence). The V end lost 4 bases, the J end lost 7 bases, and 17 bases lay between the germline ends. CDR3 sequence (DNA): TGTGCCAGCAGCCCCGGGACGGAATGGGACGGGGAGCTGTTTTTT. Encoded protein: CASSPGTEWDGELFF.

There are a few counts of this clonotype. J is TRBJ1-1 and V is TRBV12-3 or TRBV12-4, with D hard to call. The CDR3 runs 14 residues. Trimming took 0 bases from V and 6 from J, leaving 11 bases between them. This chain's CDR3 is CASSLAGLIAEAFF. The CDR3 region has the DNA TGTGCCAGCAGTTTAGCTGGGCTTATCGCTGAAGCTTTCTTT.

By share of the sample, this clonotype is medium-sized. The genes are TRBV18 and TRBJ1-6; possible D gene TRBD1, 6 bases. Trimming stripped 3 bases from V and 6 bases from J, with 21 bases between. This CDR3 contains 18 residues. From germline, CDR1 is KGHSH and CDR2 LQKENI. CDR3 loop: CASSPRPGAKGGNSPLHF. CDR3 coding DNA: TGTGCCAGCTCACCTAGACCGGGAGCTAAAGGGGGTAATTCACCCCTCCACTTT.

Within the sample, this clonotype is medium-sized. The CDR3 here is CASSFTPGELFF. In nucleotides, the CDR3 is TGTGCCAGCAGCTTTACCCCCGGGGAGCTGTTTTTT. The chain joins TRBV7-6 to TRBJ2-2; D is undetermined. The germline gives CDR1 SGHVS, CDR2 FNYEAQ. The CDR3 is 12 residues long. Trimming took 3 bases from V and 6 from J, leaving 5 bases between them. The variable domain in full, completed from reference TRBV7-6 and TRBJ2-2, reads GAGVSQSPRYKVTKRGQDVALRCDPISGHVSLYWYRQALGQGPEFLTYFNYEAQQDKSGLPNDRFSAERPEGSISTLTIQRTEQRDSAMYRCASSFTPGELFFGEGSRLTVL.

Details on this clonotype: The germline gene is not matched at one end of the junction; a read error may be the cause. This chain links TRBV5-4 with TRBJ1-2, with 7 bases lining up with TRBD1. This CDR3 comprises 13 residues. Per germline, CDR1 SGHNT and CDR2 YYREEE (reference sequence). The CDR3 nucleotides read TGCGCCAGCAGCCAACAGGGGAACTATGGCTACACCTTC. This encodes CASSQQGNYGYTF.

This clonotype is medium-sized within its sample. The J gene is TRBJ2-5, the V gene TRBV7-2, with D perhaps being TRBD1 or TRBD2 (6 bases each). Germline lookup yields CDR1 SGHTA and CDR2 FQGNSA. The CDR3 is 18 amino acids. Trimming took 5 bases from V and 3 from J, leaving 25 bases between them. CDR3 protein: CASSRKSWGAIVKETQYF. Here the CDR3 DNA reads TGTGCCAGCAGCCGAAAGAGCTGGGGGGCGATTGTGAAAGAGACCCAGTACTTC.

The chain combines TRBV20-1 with TRBJ2-7; weak D call: TRBD2 (6 bases). Deletions cut 6 bases from V and 1 base from J, with 22 bases between. CDR1 is DFQATT, CDR2 SNEGSKA, per germline (reference sequence). This CDR3 has 16 amino acids. CDR3 nucleotides: TGCAGTGCCAGCGCGTTAGGACTATCCTCTTCCTACGAGCAGTACTTC. Protein product: CSASALGLSSSYEQYF.

By share of the sample, this clonotype is medium-sized (0.01 to 0.1%). This chain links TRBV6-1 with TRBJ1-1, with TRBD1 matching over 7 bases. Germline V gives CDR1 MNHNS, CDR2 SASEGT. This CDR3 contains 16 residues. J was trimmed by 7 bases and V by 1 base; bases with no gene match: 12. CDR3 in amino acids: CASSEGQGPTLIEAFF. The CDR3 DNA reads as TGTGCCAGCAGTGAAGGACAGGGCCCCACTCTTATTGAAGCTTTCTTT.